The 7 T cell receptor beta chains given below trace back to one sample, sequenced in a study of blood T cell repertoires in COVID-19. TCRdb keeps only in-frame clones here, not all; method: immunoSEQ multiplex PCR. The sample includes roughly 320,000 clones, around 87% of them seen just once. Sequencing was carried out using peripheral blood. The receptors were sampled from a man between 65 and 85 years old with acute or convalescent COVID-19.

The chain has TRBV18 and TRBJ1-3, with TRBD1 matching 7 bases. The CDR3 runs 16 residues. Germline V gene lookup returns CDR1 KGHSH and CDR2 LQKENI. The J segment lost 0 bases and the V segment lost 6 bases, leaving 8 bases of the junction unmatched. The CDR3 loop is CASSQSGQLSGNTIYF. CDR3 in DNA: TGTGCCAGCTCGCAATCGGGACAGCTCTCTGGAAACACCATATATTTT.

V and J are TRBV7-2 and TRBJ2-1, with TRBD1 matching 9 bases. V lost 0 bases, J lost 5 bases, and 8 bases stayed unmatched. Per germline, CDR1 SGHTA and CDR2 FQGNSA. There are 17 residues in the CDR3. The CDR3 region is CASSLAWGQGLHNEQFF. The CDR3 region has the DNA TGTGCCAGCAGCTTAGCTTGGGGACAGGGTTTACACAATGAGCAGTTCTTC.

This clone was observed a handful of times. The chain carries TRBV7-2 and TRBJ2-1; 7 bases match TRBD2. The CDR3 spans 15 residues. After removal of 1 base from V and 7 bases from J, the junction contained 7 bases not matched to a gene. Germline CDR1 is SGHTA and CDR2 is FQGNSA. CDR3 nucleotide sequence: TGTGCCAGCAGCTTAGGGACTAGAGAGAAGAATGAGCAGTTCTTC. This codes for CASSLGTREKNEQFF.

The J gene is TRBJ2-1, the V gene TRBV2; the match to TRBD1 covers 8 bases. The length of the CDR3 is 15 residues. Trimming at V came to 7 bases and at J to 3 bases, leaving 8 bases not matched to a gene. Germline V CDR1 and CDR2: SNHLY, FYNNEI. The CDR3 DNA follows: TGTGCCAGCAACTCCCAGGGGGCTGACTACAATGAGCAGTTCTTC. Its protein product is CASNSQGADYNEQFF.

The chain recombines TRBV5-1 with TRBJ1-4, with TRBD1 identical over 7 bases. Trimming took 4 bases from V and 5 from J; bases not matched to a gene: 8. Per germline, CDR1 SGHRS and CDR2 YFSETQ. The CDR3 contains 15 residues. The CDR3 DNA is TGCGCCAGCAGCGCCCTGGACAGGAAGAATGAAAAACTGTTTTTT. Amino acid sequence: CASSALDRKNEKLFF. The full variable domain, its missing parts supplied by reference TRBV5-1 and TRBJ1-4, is KAGVTQTPRYLIKTRGQQVTLSCSPISGHRSVSWYQQTPGQGLQFLFEYFSETQRNKGNFPGRFSGRQFSNSRSEMNVSTLELGDSALYLCASSALDRKNEKLFFGSGTQLSVL.

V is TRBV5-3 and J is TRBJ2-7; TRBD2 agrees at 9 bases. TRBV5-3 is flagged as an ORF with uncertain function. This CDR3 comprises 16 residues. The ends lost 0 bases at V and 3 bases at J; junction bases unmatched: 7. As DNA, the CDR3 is TGTGCCAGAAGCTTGGGGCTAGCGGGATGTTTCTACGAGCAGTACTTC. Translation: CARSLGLAGCFYEQYF.

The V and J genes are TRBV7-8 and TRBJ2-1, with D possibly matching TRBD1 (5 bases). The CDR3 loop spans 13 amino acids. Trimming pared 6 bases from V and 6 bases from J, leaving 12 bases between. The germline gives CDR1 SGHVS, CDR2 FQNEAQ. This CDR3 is CASRGRSFNEQFF. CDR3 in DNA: TGTGCCAGCAGGGGGCGTAGCTTCAATGAGCAGTTCTTC.